Here is one T cell receptor (beta chain) with its context. What it recognizes is unknown. The TRB cDNA libraries were prepared by 5' RACE with UMI labels. One entry per CDR3 protein, without DNA, is what TCRdb gives after re-calling the 5' RACE reads. In all, the sample yields just under 45,000 distinct CDR3 sequences. The sample originates from a study of CXCR3-negative and CXCR3-positive naive CD8 T cells. Findings and limits, study-wide: Diversity in memory CD8+ cells fell much lower than the comparably high levels seen in both naive subsets.

This CDR3 spans 12 amino acids. Germline V gives CDR1 MDHEN, CDR2 SYDVKM. V and J are TRBV28 and TRBJ2-7. This receptor was identified in a human donor in good health. Some clones in this sample may be carry-over from other donors' samples. Sequencing was carried out using memory CD8+ T cells from blood. The CDR3 region is CASSSHGYEQYF.